This record concerns one T cell receptor (beta chain) sequence. The entry originates in a study of T cell changes during pregnancy in multiple sclerosis. The CDR3 has 13 residues. The germline V gene encodes CDR1 MNHEY and CDR2 SVGAGI. Trimming took off 6 bases at V and 5 bases at J, with 13 bases between the two ends. Using immunoSEQ multiplex PCR, the repertoire was profiled, and TCRdb retains in-frame clones only, with some absent. The sample lists tens of thousands of clones, 85% to 95% occurring once. The V call is TRBV6-5, the J call TRBJ2-5, with a possible D match to TRBD2 (5 bases). This TCR was sampled from a female donor in good health, enrolled as a control in a pregnancy study. The specimen was peripheral blood, collected in the third trimester of pregnancy. The CDR3 DNA reads TGTGCCAGCAGACCACTAGTGTGGGAGACCCAGTACTTC. Its translation: CASRPLVWETQYF.